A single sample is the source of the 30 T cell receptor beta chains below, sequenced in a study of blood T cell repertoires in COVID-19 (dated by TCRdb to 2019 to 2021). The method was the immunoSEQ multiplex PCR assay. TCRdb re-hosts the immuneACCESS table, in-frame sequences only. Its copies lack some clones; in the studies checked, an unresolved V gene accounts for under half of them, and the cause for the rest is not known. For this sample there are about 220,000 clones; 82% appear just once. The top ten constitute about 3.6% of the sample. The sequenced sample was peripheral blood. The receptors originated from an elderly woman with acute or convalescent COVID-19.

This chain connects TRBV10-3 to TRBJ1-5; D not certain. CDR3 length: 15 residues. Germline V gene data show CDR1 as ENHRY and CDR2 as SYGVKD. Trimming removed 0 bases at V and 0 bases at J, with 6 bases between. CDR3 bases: TGTGCCATCAGTGAGTCCGGAGATAGCAATCAGCCCCAGCATTTT. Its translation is CAISESGDSNQPQHF.

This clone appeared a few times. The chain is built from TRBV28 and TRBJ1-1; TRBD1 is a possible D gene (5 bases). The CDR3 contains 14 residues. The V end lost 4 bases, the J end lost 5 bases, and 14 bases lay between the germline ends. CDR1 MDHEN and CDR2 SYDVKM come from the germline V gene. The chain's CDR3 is CASSSGEGWTEAFF. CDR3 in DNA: TGTGCCAGCAGTTCGGGGGAGGGTTGGACTGAAGCTTTCTTT.

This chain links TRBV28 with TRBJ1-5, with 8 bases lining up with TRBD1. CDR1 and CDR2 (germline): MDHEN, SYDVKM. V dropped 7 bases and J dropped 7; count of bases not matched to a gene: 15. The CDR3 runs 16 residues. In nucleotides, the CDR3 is TGTGCCAGCATCCAAGCGGCAGGGGGCTTGGGACAGCCCCAGCATTTT. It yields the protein CASIQAAGGLGQPQHF.

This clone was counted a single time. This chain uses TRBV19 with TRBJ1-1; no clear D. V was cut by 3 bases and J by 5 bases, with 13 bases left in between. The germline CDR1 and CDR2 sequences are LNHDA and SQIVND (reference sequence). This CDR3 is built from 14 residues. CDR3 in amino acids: CASSIQREWTEAFF. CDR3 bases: TGTGCCAGTAGTATCCAAAGGGAGTGGACTGAAGCTTTCTTT. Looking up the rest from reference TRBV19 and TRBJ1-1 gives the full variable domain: DGGITQSPKYLFRKEGQNVTLSCEQNLNHDAMYWYRQDPGQGLRLIYYSQIVNDFQKGDIAEGYSVSREKKESFPLTVTSAQKNPTAFYLCASSIQREWTEAFFGQGTRLTVV.

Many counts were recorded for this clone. DNA for the CDR3: TGTGCCAGCAGCCCTCTGACAGGGGCGACCGAGCAGTACTTC. This gives the protein CASSPLTGATEQYF. The chain links TRBV11-3 to TRBJ2-7, with 8 bases matching TRBD1. Germline trimming cut 5 bases from V and 6 bases from J; bases unmatched to any gene: 9. The CDR3 is 14 residues long. The V gene's germline CDR1 is SGHNT and CDR2 YENEEA.

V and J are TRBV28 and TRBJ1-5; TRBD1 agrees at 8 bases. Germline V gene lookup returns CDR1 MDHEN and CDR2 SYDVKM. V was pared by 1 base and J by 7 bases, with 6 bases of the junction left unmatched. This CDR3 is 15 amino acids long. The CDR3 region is CASSLSDRGDQPQHF. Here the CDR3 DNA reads TGTGCCAGCAGTTTATCCGACAGGGGCGACCAGCCCCAGCATTTT. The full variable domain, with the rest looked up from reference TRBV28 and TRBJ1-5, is DVKVTQSSRYLVKRTGEKVFLECVQDMDHENMFWYRQDPGLGLRLIYFSYDVKMKEKGDIPEGYSVSREKKERFSLILESASTNQTSMYLCASSLSDRGDQPQHFGDGTRLSIL.

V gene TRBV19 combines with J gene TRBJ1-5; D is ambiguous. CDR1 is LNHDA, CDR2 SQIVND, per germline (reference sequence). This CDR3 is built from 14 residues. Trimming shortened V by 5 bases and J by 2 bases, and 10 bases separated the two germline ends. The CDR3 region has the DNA TGTGCCAGTAGTGGGCAGCAAGGCAATCAGCCCCAGCATTTT. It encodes CASSGQQGNQPQHF.

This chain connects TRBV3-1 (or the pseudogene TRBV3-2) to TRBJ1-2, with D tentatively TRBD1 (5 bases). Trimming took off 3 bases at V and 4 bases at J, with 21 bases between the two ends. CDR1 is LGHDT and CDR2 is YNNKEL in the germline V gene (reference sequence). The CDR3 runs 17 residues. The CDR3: CASSHLSVGASFYGYTF. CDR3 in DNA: TGTGCCAGCAGCCATTTATCGGTTGGGGCCTCTTTCTATGGCTACACCTTC.

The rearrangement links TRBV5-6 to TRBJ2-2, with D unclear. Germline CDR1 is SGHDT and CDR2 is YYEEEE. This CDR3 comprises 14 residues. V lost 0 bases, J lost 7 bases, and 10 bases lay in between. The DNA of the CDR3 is TGTGCCAGCAGCTTGGTTACGGTAGTCGGGGAGCTGTTTTTT. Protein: CASSLVTVVGELFF.

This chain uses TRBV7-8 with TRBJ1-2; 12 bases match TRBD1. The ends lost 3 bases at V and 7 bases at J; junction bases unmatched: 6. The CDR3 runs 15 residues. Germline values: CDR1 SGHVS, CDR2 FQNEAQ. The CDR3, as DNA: TGTGCCAGCAGCTTGCAACCGGGACAGGGGGCTGGCTACACCTTC. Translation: CASSLQPGQGAGYTF. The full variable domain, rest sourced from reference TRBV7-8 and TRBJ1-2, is GAGVSQSPRYKVAKRGQDVALRCDPISGHVSLFWYQQALGQGPEFLTYFQNEAQLDKSGLPSDRFFAERPEGSVSTLKIQRTQQEDSAVYLCASSLQPGQGAGYTFGSGTRLTVV.

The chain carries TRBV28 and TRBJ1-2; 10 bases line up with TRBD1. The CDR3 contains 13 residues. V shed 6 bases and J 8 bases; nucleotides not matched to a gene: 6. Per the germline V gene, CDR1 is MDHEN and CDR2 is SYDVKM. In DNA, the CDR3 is TGTGCCAGCAGCACGGGACAGGGGCTCGGCTACACCTTC. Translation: CASSTGQGLGYTF.

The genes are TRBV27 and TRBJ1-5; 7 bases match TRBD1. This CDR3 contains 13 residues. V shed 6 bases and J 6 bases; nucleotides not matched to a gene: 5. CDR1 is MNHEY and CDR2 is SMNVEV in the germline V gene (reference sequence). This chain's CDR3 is CASSFTGVQPQHF. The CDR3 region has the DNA TGTGCCAGCAGCTTTACAGGGGTTCAGCCCCAGCATTTT.

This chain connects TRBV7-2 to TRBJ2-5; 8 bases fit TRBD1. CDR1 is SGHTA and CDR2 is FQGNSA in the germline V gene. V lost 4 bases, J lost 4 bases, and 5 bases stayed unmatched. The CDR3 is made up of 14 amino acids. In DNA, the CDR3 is TGTGCCAGCAGCTCGGGACAGGATCGAGAGACCCAGTACTTC. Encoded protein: CASSSGQDRETQYF.

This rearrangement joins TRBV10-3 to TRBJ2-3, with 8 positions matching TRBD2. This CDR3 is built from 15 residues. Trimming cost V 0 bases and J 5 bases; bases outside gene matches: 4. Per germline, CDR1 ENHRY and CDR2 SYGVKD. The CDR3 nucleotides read TGTGCCATCAGTGAGTCGGGACTAGTACAAGATACGCAGTATTTT. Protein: CAISESGLVQDTQYF.

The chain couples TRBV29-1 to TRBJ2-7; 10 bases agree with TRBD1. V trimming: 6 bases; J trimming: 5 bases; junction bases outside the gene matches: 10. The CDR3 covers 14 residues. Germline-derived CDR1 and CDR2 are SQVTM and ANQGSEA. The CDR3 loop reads CSVNRQGASDEQYF. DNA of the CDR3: TGCAGCGTGAACCGACAGGGGGCTAGTGACGAGCAGTACTTC.

Here the CDR3 DNA reads TGTGCCAGCACCTTCGGGCGGGGCAGCTCCTACGAGCAGTACTTC. This sequence encodes CASTFGRGSSYEQYF. This rearrangement joins TRBV5-4 to TRBJ2-7, with D possibly matching TRBD2 (6 bases). Germline assignment: CDR1 SGHNT and CDR2 YYREEE (reference sequence). Trimming shortened V by 6 bases and J by 0 bases, and 16 bases separated the two germline ends. The CDR3 is made up of 15 amino acids. The full variable domain, in which reference TRBV5-4 and TRBJ2-7 provide the parts outside the CDR3, is ETGVTQSPTHLIKTRGQQVTLRCSSQSGHNTVSWYQQALGQGPQFIFQYYREEENGRGNFPPRFSGLQFPNYSSELNVNALELDDSALYLCASTFGRGSSYEQYFGPGTRLTVT.

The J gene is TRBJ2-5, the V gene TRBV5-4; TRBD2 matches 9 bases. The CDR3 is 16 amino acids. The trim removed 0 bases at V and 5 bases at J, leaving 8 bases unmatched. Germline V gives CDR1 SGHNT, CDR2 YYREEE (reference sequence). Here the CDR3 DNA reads TGTGCCAGCAGCTTGGGTGGCGGGGGGGCCTCGGAGACCCAGTACTTC. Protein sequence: CASSLGGGGASETQYF.

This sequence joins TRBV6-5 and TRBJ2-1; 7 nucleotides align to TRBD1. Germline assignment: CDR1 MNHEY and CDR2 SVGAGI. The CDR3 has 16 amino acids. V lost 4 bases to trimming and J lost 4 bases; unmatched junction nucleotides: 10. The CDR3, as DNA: TGTGCCAGCAGTTTCTTACCGGGACAGCGGTACAATGAGCAGTTCTTC. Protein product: CASSFLPGQRYNEQFF.

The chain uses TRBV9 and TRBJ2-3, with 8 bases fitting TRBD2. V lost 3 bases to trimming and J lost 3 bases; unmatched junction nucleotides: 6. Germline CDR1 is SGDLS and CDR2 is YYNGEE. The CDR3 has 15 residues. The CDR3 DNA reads TGTGCCAGCAGCGGAGGGCGCGGGGGGACAGATACGCAGTATTTT. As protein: CASSGGRGGTDTQYF. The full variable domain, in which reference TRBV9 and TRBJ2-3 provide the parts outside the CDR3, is DSGVTQTPKHLITATGQRVTLRCSPRSGDLSVYWYQQSLDQGLQFLIQYYNGEERAKGNILERFSAQQFPDLHSELNLSSLELGDSALYFCASSGGRGGTDTQYFGPGTRLTVL.

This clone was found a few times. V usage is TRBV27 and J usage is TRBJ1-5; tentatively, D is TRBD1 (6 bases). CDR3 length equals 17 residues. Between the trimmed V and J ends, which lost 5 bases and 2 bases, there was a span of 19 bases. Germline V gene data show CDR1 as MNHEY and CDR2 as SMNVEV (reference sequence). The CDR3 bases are TGTGCCAGCAGTCCCCTGGGGGGGGCGCCTGGCAATCAGCCCCAGCATTTT. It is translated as CASSPLGGAPGNQPQHF.

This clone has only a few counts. The CDR3 reads CASSLGLAGASYEQYF. The CDR3 DNA reads TGTGCCAGCAGCCTAGGACTAGCGGGGGCCTCCTACGAGCAGTACTTC. The gene calls are TRBV5-6 and TRBJ2-7; TRBD2 matches 13 bases. Germline V gives CDR1 SGHDT, CDR2 YYEEEE. The CDR3 has 16 residues. The V gene end was trimmed by 4 bases and the J gene end by 0 bases; junction bases not matched to a gene: 4. The full variable domain, rest sourced from reference TRBV5-6 and TRBJ2-7, is DAGVTQSPTHLIKTRGQQVTLRCSPKSGHDTVSWYQQALGQGPQFIFQYYEEEERQRGNFPDRFSGHQFPNYSSELNVNALLLGDSALYLCASSLGLAGASYEQYFGPGTRLTVT.

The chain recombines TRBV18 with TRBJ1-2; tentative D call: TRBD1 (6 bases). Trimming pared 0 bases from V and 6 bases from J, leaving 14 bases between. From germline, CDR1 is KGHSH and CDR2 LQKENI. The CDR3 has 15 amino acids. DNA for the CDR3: TGTGCCAGCTCACCACCGCCCCAGGGGATTCATGGCTACACCTTC. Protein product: CASSPPPQGIHGYTF.

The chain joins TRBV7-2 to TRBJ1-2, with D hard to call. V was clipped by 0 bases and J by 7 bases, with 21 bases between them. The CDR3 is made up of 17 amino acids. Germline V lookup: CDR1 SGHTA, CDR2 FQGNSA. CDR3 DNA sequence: TGTGCCAGCAGCTTAGCTTCCGTGAGGCCGGGGAGAGGTGGCTACACCTTC. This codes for CASSLASVRPGRGGYTF.

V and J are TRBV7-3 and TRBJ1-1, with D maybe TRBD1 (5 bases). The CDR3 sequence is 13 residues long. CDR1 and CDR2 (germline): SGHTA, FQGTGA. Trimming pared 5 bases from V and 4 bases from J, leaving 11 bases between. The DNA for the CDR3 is TGTGCCAGCAGCCCCGGGGGGGGCACTGAAGCTTTCTTT. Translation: CASSPGGGTEAFF.

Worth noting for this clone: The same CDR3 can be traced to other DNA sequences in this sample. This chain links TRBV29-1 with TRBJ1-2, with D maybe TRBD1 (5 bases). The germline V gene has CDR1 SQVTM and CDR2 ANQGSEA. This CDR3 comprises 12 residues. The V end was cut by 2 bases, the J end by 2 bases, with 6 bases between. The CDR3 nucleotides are TGCAGCGTTGAACAGGGAAACTATGGCTACACCTTC. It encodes CSVEQGNYGYTF.

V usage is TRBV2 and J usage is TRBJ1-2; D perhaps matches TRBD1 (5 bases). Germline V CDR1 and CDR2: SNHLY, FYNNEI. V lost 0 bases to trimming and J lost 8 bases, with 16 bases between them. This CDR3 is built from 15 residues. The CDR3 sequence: CASSEAPGVAEGYTF. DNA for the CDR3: TGTGCCAGCAGTGAAGCGCCGGGGGTCGCGGAAGGCTACACCTTC.

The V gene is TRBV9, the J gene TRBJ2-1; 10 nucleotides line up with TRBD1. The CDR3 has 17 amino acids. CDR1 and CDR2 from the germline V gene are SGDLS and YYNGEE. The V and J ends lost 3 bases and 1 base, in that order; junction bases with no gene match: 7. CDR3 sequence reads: CASSGDRGGQSYNEQFF. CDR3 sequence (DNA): TGTGCCAGCAGCGGGGACAGGGGAGGGCAGTCCTACAATGAGCAGTTCTTC.

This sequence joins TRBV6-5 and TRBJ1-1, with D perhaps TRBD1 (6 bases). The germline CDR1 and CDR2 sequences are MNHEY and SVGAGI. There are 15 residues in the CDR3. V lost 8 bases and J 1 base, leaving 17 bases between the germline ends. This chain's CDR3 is CASGLSGHPNTEAFF. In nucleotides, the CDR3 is TGTGCCAGCGGACTTTCGGGACACCCGAACACTGAAGCTTTCTTT.

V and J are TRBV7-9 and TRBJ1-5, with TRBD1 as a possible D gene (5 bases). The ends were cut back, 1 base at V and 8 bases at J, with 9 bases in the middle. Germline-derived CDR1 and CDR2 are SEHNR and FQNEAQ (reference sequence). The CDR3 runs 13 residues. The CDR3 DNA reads TGTGCCAGCAGCTTAGTGGCGGGGGAGCCCCAGCATTTT. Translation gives CASSLVAGEPQHF.

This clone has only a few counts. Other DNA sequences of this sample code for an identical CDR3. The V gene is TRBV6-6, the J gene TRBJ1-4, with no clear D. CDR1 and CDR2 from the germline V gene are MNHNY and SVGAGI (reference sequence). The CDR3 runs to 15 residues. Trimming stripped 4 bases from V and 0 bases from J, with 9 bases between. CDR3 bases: TGTGCCAGCAGTTGGTCGGGGACAACTAATGAAAAACTGTTTTTT. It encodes CASSWSGTTNEKLFF.